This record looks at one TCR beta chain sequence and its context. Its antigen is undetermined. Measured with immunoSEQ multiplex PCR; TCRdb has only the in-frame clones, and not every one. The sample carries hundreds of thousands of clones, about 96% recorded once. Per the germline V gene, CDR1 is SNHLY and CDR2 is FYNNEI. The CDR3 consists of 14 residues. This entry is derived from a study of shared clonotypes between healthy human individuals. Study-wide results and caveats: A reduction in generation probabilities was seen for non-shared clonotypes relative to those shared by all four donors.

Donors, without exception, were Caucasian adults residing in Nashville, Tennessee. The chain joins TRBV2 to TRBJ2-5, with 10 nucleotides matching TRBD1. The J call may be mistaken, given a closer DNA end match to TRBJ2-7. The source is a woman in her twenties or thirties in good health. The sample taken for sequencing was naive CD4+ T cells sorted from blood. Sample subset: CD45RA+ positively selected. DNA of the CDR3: TGTGCCAGCAGAACTGGACAGGGGGCCTACGAGCAGTACTTC. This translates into CASRTGQGAYEQYF.